This TCR beta chain was captured by sequencing in a study of patients with pleural tuberculosis. This CDR3 spans 14 amino acids. V dropped 2 bases and J dropped 10 bases, with 17 bases sitting between them. One entry per CDR3 protein, called by TCRdb with MiXCR from the reads. The sample holds 25,000 to 30,000 distinct CDR3 sequences, under 20% seen once. Points on this clonotype: A single base separates this from a much larger clone, so it may be a read error.

This sequence was found in a human donor with pleural tuberculosis. Sequencing was carried out using peripheral blood. The chain employs TRBV12-3 or TRBV12-4 and TRBJ1-1, with a possible D match to TRBD1 (5 bases). The CDR3 reads CASSLRQGYWGAFF. CDR3 DNA: TGTGCCAGCAGTTTAAGGCAGGGCTACTGGGGAGCTTTCTTT.